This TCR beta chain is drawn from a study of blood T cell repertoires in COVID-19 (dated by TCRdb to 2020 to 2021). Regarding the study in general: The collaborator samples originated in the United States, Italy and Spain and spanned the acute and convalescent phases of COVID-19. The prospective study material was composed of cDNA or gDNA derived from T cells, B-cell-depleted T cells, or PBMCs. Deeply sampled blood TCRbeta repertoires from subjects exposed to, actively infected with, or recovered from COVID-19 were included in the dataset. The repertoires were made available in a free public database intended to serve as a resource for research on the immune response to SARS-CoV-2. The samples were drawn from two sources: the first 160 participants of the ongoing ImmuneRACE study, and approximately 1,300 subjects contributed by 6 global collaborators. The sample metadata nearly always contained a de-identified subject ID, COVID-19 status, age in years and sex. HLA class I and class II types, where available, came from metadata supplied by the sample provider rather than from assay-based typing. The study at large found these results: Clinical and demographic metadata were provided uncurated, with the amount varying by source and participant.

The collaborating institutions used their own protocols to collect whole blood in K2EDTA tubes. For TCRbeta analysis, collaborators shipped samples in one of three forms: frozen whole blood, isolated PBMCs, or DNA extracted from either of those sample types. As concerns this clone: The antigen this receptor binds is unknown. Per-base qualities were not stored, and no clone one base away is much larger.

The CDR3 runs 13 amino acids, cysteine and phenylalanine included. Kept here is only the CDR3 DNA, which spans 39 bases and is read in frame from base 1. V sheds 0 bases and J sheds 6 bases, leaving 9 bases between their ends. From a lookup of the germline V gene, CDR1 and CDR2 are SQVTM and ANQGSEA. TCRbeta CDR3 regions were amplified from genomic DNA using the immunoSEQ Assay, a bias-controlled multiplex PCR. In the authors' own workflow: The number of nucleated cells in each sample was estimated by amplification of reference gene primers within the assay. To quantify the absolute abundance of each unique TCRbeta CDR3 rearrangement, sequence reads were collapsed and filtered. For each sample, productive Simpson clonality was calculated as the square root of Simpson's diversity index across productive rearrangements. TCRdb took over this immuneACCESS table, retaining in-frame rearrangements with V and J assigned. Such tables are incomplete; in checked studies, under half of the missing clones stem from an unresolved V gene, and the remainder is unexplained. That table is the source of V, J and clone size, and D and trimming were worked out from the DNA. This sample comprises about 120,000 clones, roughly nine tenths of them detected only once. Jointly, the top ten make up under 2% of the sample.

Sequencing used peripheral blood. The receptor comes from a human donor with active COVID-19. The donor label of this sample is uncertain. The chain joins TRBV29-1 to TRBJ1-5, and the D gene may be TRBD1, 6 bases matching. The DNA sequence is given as TGCAGCGTTGAAGACAGGGGATCTCAGCCCCAGCATTTT. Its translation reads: CSVEDRGSQPQHF.